Shown below are 11 T cell receptor beta chains from a single sample sequenced in a study of neurological immune-mediated disorders. TCRdb recomputed calls from the 5' RACE reads with MiXCR, one row per CDR3 protein. The sample includes some 21,000 distinct CDR3 sequences, less than 8% seen only once; the top ten take roughly 40%. What was sequenced was CD8+ T cells from blood. The receptor set was obtained from a young man in good health.

This clonotype was recorded many times. CDR3 in amino acids: CASTDPWTRAFF. The DNA of the CDR3 is TGTGCCAGCACCGATCCCTGGACGAGAGCTTTCTTT. J is TRBJ1-1 and V is TRBV12-3 or TRBV12-4; D remains unclear. V was pared by 7 bases and J by 10 bases, with 16 bases between. The CDR3 contains 12 residues.

This clonotype showed up many times. This chain connects TRBV4-1 to TRBJ2-7; D is unresolved. Germline V gives CDR1 MGHRA, CDR2 YSYEKL. CDR3 length: 13 residues. The germline V and J ends were trimmed by 1 base and 3 bases, with 7 bases remaining between them. The CDR3 DNA follows: TGCGCCAGCAGCCAAGTAGACATCTACGAGCAGTACTTC. Protein sequence: CASSQVDIYEQYF.

This clonotype was picked up many times. The chain uses TRBV7-9 and TRBJ2-5, with 8 bases aligning to TRBD2. CDR1 is SEHNR, CDR2 FQNEAQ, per germline (reference sequence). V lost 5 bases to trimming and J lost 4 bases; unmatched junction nucleotides: 3. The CDR3 length is 13 residues. CDR3 sequence: CASSRTSGETQYF. DNA for the CDR3: TGTGCCAGCAGCCGTACTAGCGGAGAGACCCAGTACTTC. The entire variable domain, with the rest obtained from reference TRBV7-9 and TRBJ2-5, is as follows: DTGVSQNPRHKITKRGQNVTFRCDPISEHNRLYWYRQTLGQGPEFLTYFQNEAQLEKSRLLSDRFSAERPKGSFSTLEIQRTEQGDSAMYLCASSRTSGETQYFGPGTRLLVL.

There are many counts of this clonotype. The J gene is TRBJ1-1, the V gene TRBV5-6; D is ambiguous. Looked up from germline, CDR1 is SGHDT and CDR2 is YYEEEE. CDR3 length: 13 amino acids. V shed 5 bases and J shed 2 bases, with 10 bases lying between them. The CDR3 protein is CASRLTPNTEAFF. DNA for the CDR3: TGTGCCAGCAGACTAACCCCTAACACTGAAGCTTTCTTT.

This clonotype was detected many times. The rearrangement joins TRBV6-5 to TRBJ2-3; D is unresolved. The V gene lost 3 bases and the J gene lost 2 bases, with 6 bases spanning the gap. This CDR3 spans 13 amino acids. CDR1 and CDR2 (germline): MNHEY, SVGAGI. CDR3 coding DNA: TGTGCCAGCAGTTATAGGACCACAGATACGCAGTATTTT. It yields the protein CASSYRTTDTQYF.

This clonotype was picked up many times. This chain joins TRBV5-1 and TRBJ1-1, with TRBD1 matching over 7 bases. Unmatched junction bases numbered 6, after V lost 0 bases and J lost 4 bases. Germline CDR1 and CDR2: SGHRS and YFSETQ. The CDR3 length is 15 residues. CDR3 residues: CASSLAQGGGTEAFF. DNA of the CDR3: TGCGCCAGCAGCTTGGCGCAGGGGGGCGGCACTGAAGCTTTCTTT.

This clonotype showed up many times. The chain employs TRBV9 and TRBJ2-2; 8 nucleotides match TRBD1. The germline V gene has CDR1 SGDLS and CDR2 YYNGEE. Trimming at V came to 0 bases and at J to 5 bases, leaving 6 bases not matched to a gene. The CDR3 sequence is 16 residues long. Here the CDR3 DNA reads TGTGCCAGCAGCGTAGAAGGCACAGGGGGGACCGGGGAGCTGTTTTTT. This sequence encodes CASSVEGTGGTGELFF. Using reference TRBV9 and TRBJ2-2 for the parts outside the CDR3, the full variable domain is DSGVTQTPKHLITATGQRVTLRCSPRSGDLSVYWYQQSLDQGLQFLIQYYNGEERAKGNILERFSAQQFPDLHSELNLSSLELGDSALYFCASSVEGTGGTGELFFGEGSRLTVL.

This clonotype was counted at least ten times. The chain joins TRBV24-1 to TRBJ2-3, with 7 bases lining up with TRBD1. The CDR3 extends over 16 amino acids. CDR1 and CDR2 (germline): KGHDR, SFDVKD. With V trimmed by 6 bases and J by 4 bases, 12 bases remained unmatched. The CDR3 DNA is TGTGCCACCAGTCCAGGGGGAACCCCCCGAGCAGATACGCAGTATTTT. Translation: CATSPGGTPRADTQYF.

This clonotype appeared many times. V is TRBV20-1 and J is TRBJ2-7; TRBD1 agrees at 7 bases. Trimming at V came to 6 bases and at J to 0 bases, leaving 8 bases not matched to a gene. Per germline, CDR1 DFQATT and CDR2 SNEGSKA (reference sequence). The CDR3 contains 14 residues. The CDR3 DNA follows: TGCAGTGCCCAGGGACAGTGGAGCTCCTACGAGCAGTACTTC. It yields the protein CSAQGQWSSYEQYF.

This clonotype came up many times. For the CDR3, the DNA is TGCAGTGCTAGAGGACAGGGGGACCACGAGCAGTTCTTC. Amino acids: CSARGQGDHEQFF. V usage is TRBV20-1 and J usage is TRBJ2-1; 9 bases line up with TRBD1. Trimming took 1 base from V and 10 from J; bases not matched to a gene: 5. Germline V gives CDR1 DFQATT, CDR2 SNEGSKA (reference sequence). This CDR3 is built from 13 residues.

V is TRBV7-9 and J is TRBJ2-1; D is perhaps TRBD1 (5 bases). Trimming took off 5 bases at V and 0 bases at J, with 11 bases between the two ends. This CDR3 spans 15 amino acids. Germline CDR1 is SEHNR and CDR2 is FQNEAQ (reference sequence). The CDR3 loop is CASSITGSSYNEQFF. In DNA form, the CDR3 reads TGTGCCAGCAGCATCACAGGAAGCTCCTACAATGAGCAGTTCTTC.